This T cell receptor (beta chain) was recovered during a study of T cells in Graves' hyperthyroidism and ophthalmopathy. Trimming at V came to 3 bases and at J to 7 bases, leaving 6 bases not matched to a gene. Germline values: CDR1 LNHDA, CDR2 SQIVND (reference sequence). The CDR3 runs 15 residues. Each patient was aged 18 to 65 and had newly diagnosed hyperthyroidism of under 2 months' duration. Uncontrolled infection, other autoimmune disease, pregnancy and lactation each barred patients from inclusion. In making diagnoses, clinical symptoms, serum thyroxine and TRAb, thyroid ultrasound and orbital computed tomography were all used. Amplification of TCR beta CDR3 regions used RNA as the template. The HTBI primer set was used in a first-round RT-PCR of the TCR CDR3. TCRdb re-called the multiplex PCR reads with MiXCR, one entry per CDR3 protein. The sample shows hundreds of thousands of distinct CDR3 sequences, over 11% of them seen only once.

This clonotype was counted only a few times. The source of this sequence is a woman younger than 45 with Graves' hyperthyroidism that later progressed to Graves' ophthalmopathy. The sample comprised blood. The chain combines TRBV19 with TRBJ1-4, with 9 bases that match TRBD1. CDR3 residues: CASSISGTGSEKLFF. The CDR3 region has the DNA TGTGCCAGTAGTATCTCCGGGACAGGGAGTGAAAAACTGTTTTTT.